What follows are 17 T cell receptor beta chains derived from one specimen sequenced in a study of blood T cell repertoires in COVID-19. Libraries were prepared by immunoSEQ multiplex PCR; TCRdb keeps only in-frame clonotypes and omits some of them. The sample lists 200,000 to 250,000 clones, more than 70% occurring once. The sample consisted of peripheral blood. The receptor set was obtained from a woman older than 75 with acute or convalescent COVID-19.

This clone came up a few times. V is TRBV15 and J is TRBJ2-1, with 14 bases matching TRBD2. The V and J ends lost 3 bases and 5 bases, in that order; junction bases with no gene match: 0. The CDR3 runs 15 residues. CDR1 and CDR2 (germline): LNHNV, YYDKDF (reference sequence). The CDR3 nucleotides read TGTGCCACCAGCAGGGGACTAGCGGGGGACAATGAGCAGTTCTTC. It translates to CATSRGLAGDNEQFF.

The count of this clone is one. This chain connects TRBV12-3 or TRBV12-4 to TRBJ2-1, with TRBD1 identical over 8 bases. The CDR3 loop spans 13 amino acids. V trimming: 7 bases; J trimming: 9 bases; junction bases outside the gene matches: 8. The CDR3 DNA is TGTGCCAGCACCGGAGGACAGGGAGGTGAGCAGTTCTTC. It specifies CASTGGQGGEQFF.

Here the CDR3 DNA reads TGTGCCATCAATGACAGGAACGACTATGGCTACACCTTC. Its translation: CAINDRNDYGYTF. The chain has TRBV10-3 and TRBJ1-2; the D gene is possibly TRBD1 (6 bases). Trimming removed 7 bases from V and 3 bases from J, with 12 bases in between. The CDR3 contains 13 residues. Germline-derived CDR1 and CDR2 are ENHRY and SYGVKD.

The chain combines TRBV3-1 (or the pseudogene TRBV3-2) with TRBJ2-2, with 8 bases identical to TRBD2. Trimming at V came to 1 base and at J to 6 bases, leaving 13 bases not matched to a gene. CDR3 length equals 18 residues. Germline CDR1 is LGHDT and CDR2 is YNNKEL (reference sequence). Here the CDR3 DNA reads TGTGCCAGCAGCCAAGTCCTCGGGGGGGGTCGGAGACCCGGGGAGCTGTTTTTT. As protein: CASSQVLGGGRRPGELFF.

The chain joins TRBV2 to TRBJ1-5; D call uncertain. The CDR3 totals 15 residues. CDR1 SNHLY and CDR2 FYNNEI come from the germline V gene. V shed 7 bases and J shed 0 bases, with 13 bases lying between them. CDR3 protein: CASTQQPTSNQPQHF. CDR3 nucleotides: TGTGCCAGCACCCAACAGCCTACTAGCAATCAGCCCCAGCATTTT.

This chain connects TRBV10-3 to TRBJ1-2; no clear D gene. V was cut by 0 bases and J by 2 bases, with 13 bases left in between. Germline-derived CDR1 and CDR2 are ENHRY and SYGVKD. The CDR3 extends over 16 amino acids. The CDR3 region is CAISESAAPTNYGYTF. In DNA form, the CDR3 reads TGTGCCATCAGTGAGTCAGCGGCACCCACAAACTATGGCTACACCTTC.

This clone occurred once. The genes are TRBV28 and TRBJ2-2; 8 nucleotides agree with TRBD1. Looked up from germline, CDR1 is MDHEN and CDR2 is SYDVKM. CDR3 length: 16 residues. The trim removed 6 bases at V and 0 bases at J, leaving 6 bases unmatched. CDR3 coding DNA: TGTGCCAGCAGGGACAGGGTGCCCACGAACACCGGGGAGCTGTTTTTT. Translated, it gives CASRDRVPTNTGELFF.

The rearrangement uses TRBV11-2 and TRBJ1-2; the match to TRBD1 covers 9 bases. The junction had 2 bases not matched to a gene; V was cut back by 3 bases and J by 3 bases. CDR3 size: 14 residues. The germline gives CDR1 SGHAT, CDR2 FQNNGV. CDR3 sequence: CASSLTGGDYGYTF. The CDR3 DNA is TGTGCCAGCAGCTTGACAGGGGGAGACTATGGCTACACCTTC.

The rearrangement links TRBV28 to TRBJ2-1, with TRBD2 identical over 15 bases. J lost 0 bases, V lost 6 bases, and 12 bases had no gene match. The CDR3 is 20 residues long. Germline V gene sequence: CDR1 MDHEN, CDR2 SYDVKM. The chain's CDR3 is CASRQAPGLAGGSSYNEQFF. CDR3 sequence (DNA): TGTGCCAGCAGGCAAGCCCCGGGACTAGCGGGGGGCAGCTCCTACAATGAGCAGTTCTTC.

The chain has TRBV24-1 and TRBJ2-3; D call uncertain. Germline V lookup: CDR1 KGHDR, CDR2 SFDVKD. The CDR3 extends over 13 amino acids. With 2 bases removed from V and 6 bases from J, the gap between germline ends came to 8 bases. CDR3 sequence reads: CATSDSPQDTQYF. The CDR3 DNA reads TGTGCCACCAGTGATTCCCCCCAGGATACGCAGTATTTT.

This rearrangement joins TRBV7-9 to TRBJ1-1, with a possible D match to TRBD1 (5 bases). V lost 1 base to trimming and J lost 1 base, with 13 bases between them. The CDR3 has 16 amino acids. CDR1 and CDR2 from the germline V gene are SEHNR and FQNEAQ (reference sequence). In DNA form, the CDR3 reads TGTGCCAGCAGCTTAGGGGGCCCGGTTCGGAACACTGAAGCTTTCTTT. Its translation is CASSLGGPVRNTEAFF.

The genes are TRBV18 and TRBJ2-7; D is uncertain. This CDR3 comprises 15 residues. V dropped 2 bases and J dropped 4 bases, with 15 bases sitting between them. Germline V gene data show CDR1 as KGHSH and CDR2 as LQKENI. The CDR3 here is CASSPGFTEMYEQYF. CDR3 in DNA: TGTGCCAGCTCACCAGGTTTTACAGAGATGTACGAGCAGTACTTC.

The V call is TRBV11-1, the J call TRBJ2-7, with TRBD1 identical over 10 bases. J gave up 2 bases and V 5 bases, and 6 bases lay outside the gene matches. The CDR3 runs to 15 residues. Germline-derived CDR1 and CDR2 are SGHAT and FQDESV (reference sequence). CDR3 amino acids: CASSKGGQGAYEQYF. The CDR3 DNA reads TGTGCCAGCAGCAAAGGTGGACAGGGGGCCTACGAGCAGTACTTC.

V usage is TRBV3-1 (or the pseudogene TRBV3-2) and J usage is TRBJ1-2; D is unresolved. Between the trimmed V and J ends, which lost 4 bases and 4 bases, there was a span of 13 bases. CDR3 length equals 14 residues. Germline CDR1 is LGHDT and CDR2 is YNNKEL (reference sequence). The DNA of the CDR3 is TGTGCCAGCAGCCCACGCGAGGCCTCCTATGGCTACACCTTC. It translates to CASSPREASYGYTF.

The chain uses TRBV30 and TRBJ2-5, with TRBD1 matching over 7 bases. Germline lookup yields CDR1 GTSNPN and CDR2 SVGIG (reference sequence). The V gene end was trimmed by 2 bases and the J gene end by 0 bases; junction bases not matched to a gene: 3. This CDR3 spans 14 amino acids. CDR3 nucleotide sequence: TGTGCCTGGAGTCAGGGGGTAAACCAAGAGACCCAGTACTTC. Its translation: CAWSQGVNQETQYF.

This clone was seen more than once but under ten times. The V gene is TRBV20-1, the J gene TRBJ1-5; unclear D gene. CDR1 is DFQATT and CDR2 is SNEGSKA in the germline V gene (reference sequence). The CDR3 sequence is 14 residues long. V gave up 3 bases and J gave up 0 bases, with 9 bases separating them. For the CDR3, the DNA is TGCAGTGCTAGTGTTATACTTAGCAATCAGCCCCAGCATTTT. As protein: CSASVILSNQPQHF.

CDR3 residues: CASRQGAGQPQHF. The CDR3 nucleotides read TGTGCCAGCCGCCAGGGGGCTGGTCAGCCCCAGCATTTT. The chain links TRBV6-5 to TRBJ1-5; 8 bases map to TRBD1. CDR3 size: 13 residues. V was clipped by 8 bases and J by 6 bases; unmatched bases: 6. Germline V lookup: CDR1 MNHEY, CDR2 SVGAGI.